This entry describes one T cell receptor beta chain. Its antigen is still unknown. This specimen belongs to a study of read filtering for tumor transcriptome and immune sequencing. Study as a whole: DNase treatment preceded whole-transcriptome library preparation. Study-wide points: The CD138-negative fraction was mixed bone marrow immune cells, not pure T cells. About four fifths of IR-seq clonotypes had one read, totaling about 3.5% of reads; RNA-seq: around 70% and 40%.

Bone marrow was sampled from every patient at the time of active disease. Trimming took 4 bases from V and 5 from J, leaving 9 bases between them. The CDR3 length is 13 residues. CDR1 and CDR2 (germline): SGHTA, FQGNSA. Molecular barcoded adaptors covering alpha/delta and beta/gamma chains were used on 400 to 450 ng RNA. TCRdb reprocessed the reads with MiXCR, giving one entry per CDR3 protein. Of over 14,000 distinct CDR3 sequences in the sample, 20% were seen once. This receptor was obtained from a donor older than 35 with multiple myeloma. The rearrangement uses TRBV7-2 and TRBJ2-1, with D tentatively TRBD1 (6 bases). Input material: a population of CD138-negative cells sorted from bone marrow. The CDR3 loop is CASSSRQDNEQFF. Here the CDR3 DNA reads TGTGCCAGCAGCTCGAGACAGGACAATGAGCAGTTCTTC.